This entry is about one TCR beta chain. Rearranged V-D-J TRB sequences were amplified with a mixed TRB-A/B primer pool. TCRdb re-derived calls from the multiplex PCR reads in MiXCR, one entry per CDR3 protein. Counted here are about 13,000 distinct CDR3 sequences, roughly 24% occurring once; the ten biggest clones make up 45% to 50%. This entry is derived from a study of T cell repertoires in aging, cancer and after chemotherapy. The germline CDR1 and CDR2 sequences are SGHVS and FNYEAQ. With 4 bases removed from V and 4 bases from J, the gap between germline ends came to 14 bases. CDR3 length: 15 amino acids. TCR beta rearrangements were amplified from peripheral blood genomic DNA.

Sample: blood. The chain recombines TRBV7-6 with TRBJ1-5; D is possibly TRBD1 (6 bases). This receptor was taken from a human donor in good health. DNA of the CDR3: TGTGCCAGCAGCTCAAACAGGGTTGGAAATCAGCCCCAGCATTTT. Amino acids: CASSSNRVGNQPQHF.